This entry describes one TCR beta chain. These data come from a study of T cell changes during pregnancy in multiple sclerosis. TCRdb's table, derived via immunoSEQ multiplex PCR, lists solely in-frame clones and lacks some. The sample contains 70,000 to 100,000 clones, 85% to 95% of which appear only once. The CDR3 loop spans 16 amino acids. Per germline, CDR1 LNHDA and CDR2 SQIVND (reference sequence). The germline V and J ends were trimmed by 4 bases and 7 bases, with 22 bases remaining between them. The receptor's source is a female donor with multiple sclerosis, enrolled in a pregnancy study. The specimen was peripheral blood, collected in the first trimester of pregnancy. The V call is TRBV19, the J call TRBJ2-5; maybe TRBD2 (7 bases). Here the CDR3 DNA reads TGTGCCAGTAGTACAGCTCCGGGACTAACCAGGGGGACCCAGTACTTC. The encoded protein is CASSTAPGLTRGTQYF.